The 16 T cell receptor beta chains in this list originate from one sample, sequenced in a study of Ad26.COV2.S vaccination and SARS-CoV-2 variants. Treatment denoted: around 19 received Ad26.COV2.S at low or high dose, single or two shots; 5 received placebo; per-sample allocation not given. Material that was analyzed had been drawn on day 63 after the first vaccine or placebo injection. TCRdb's table, derived via immunoSEQ multiplex PCR, lists solely in-frame clones and lacks some. This table holds hundreds of thousands of clones, about nine tenths found once. This sample comprised peripheral blood, obtained in a trial of Ad26.COV2.S vaccine versus placebo. These receptors all stem from a person aged 18-60 years who received the Ad26.COV2.S COVID-19 vaccine or a placebo.

J is TRBJ1-5 and V is TRBV6-6; perhaps TRBD1 as D (6 bases). Germline CDR1 and CDR2: MNHNY and SVGAGI (reference sequence). This CDR3 spans 15 amino acids. V lost 7 bases and J 7 bases, leaving 20 bases between the germline ends. CDR3: CASTPVRGAGQPQHF. CDR3 in DNA: TGTGCCAGCACCCCCGTGAGGGGGGCAGGGCAGCCCCAGCATTTT.

This clone turned up a few times. The chain couples TRBV12-3 or TRBV12-4 to TRBJ2-7; D might be TRBD1 (5 bases). V shed 5 bases and J shed 5 bases, with 10 bases lying between them. This CDR3 region has 12 residues. CDR3 loop: CASSKGSHEQYF. CDR3 bases: TGTGCCAGCAGTAAGGGGTCCCACGAGCAGTACTTC.

This sequence joins TRBV7-9 and TRBJ2-1, with D perhaps TRBD1 (5 bases). The germline V gene has CDR1 SEHNR and CDR2 FQNEAQ (reference sequence). The CDR3 loop spans 16 amino acids. Deletions cut 5 bases from V and 5 bases from J, with 19 bases between. The CDR3 nucleotides are TGTGCCAGCAGCGAGGTCGGAAGACAGCTTCACAATGAGCAGTTCTTC. Protein sequence: CASSEVGRQLHNEQFF.

This chain's CDR3 is CASSFSGFNQETQYF. As DNA, the CDR3 is TGTGCCAGCAGTTTCAGTGGGTTTAACCAAGAGACCCAGTACTTC. The rearrangement joins TRBV27 to TRBJ2-5; D is uncertain. V was pared by 3 bases and J by 0 bases, with 11 bases between. This CDR3 has 15 amino acids. Germline CDR1 MNHEY, CDR2 SMNVEV (reference sequence).

The chain employs TRBV11-2 and TRBJ2-3; 7 bases line up with TRBD2. Germline loops: CDR1 SGHAT, CDR2 FQNNGV. The CDR3 contains 15 residues. V lost 3 bases, J lost 2 bases, and 5 bases stayed unmatched. The CDR3 protein is CASSFWGGNTDTQYF. The CDR3 region has the DNA TGTGCCAGCAGCTTTTGGGGGGGAAACACAGATACGCAGTATTTT.

This chain connects TRBV11-2 to TRBJ2-1; tentatively, D is TRBD1 (7 bases). The V gene's germline CDR1 is SGHAT and CDR2 FQNNGV. Trimming took 3 bases from V and 8 from J, leaving 17 bases between them. The CDR3 runs 15 residues. For the CDR3, the DNA is TGTGCCAGCAGCTTTACAGGGGCCACGGGGGATGAGCAGTTCTTC. Protein sequence: CASSFTGATGDEQFF.

The chain joins TRBV19 to TRBJ2-7, with a weak D call TRBD1 (6 bases). The ends were cut back, 3 bases at V and 0 bases at J, with 12 bases in the middle. CDR1 is LNHDA and CDR2 is SQIVND in the germline V gene (reference sequence). The length of the CDR3 is 15 residues. The DNA for the CDR3 is TGTGCCAGTAGTATGGCCGGGGACACCTCCTACGAGCAGTACTTC. Encoded protein: CASSMAGDTSYEQYF.

V is TRBV12-5 and J is TRBJ1-2; D gene ambiguous. V was shortened by 0 bases and J by 5 bases, with 13 bases between the two germline ends. Germline CDR1 LGHNT, CDR2 FRNRAP. This CDR3 contains 15 residues. CDR3 nucleotides: TGTGCTAGTGGTTTGGTATCGGGCAGCAGATATGGCTACACCTTC. Translating gives CASGLVSGSRYGYTF.

CDR3 residues: CASSEAGYSSTDTQYF. Written as DNA, the CDR3 is TGTGCCAGCAGTGAAGCAGGGTACTCTAGCACAGATACGCAGTATTTT. This chain links TRBV2 with TRBJ2-3, with D uncertain. The CDR3 totals 16 residues. Germline CDR1 and CDR2: SNHLY and FYNNEI. V was cut by 0 bases and J by 0 bases, with 10 bases left in between.

J is TRBJ1-1 and V is TRBV5-1, with D possibly TRBD1 on 5 matching bases. The CDR3 is made up of 14 amino acids. Trimming stripped 4 bases from V and 4 bases from J, with 14 bases between. The germline CDR1 and CDR2 sequences are SGHRS and YFSETQ. The CDR3: CASSLGAGGTEAFF. The CDR3 nucleotides are TGCGCCAGCAGCCTTGGAGCCGGGGGCACTGAAGCTTTCTTT. The whole variable domain, filled in from reference TRBV5-1 and TRBJ1-1, reads KAGVTQTPRYLIKTRGQQVTLSCSPISGHRSVSWYQQTPGQGLQFLFEYFSETQRNKGNFPGRFSGRQFSNSRSEMNVSTLELGDSALYLCASSLGAGGTEAFFGQGTRLTVV.

V gene TRBV12-5 combines with J gene TRBJ2-7; 7 bases map to TRBD1. The CDR3 sequence is 14 residues long. V lost 5 bases, J lost 2 bases, and 6 bases stayed unmatched. The germline CDR1 and CDR2 sequences are LGHNT and FRNRAP. The CDR3 region is CASGPGTETYEQYF. CDR3 nucleotide sequence: TGTGCTAGTGGTCCGGGGACAGAGACCTACGAGCAGTACTTC. Supplemented by reference TRBV12-5 and TRBJ2-7, the full variable domain reads DARVTQTPRHKVTEMGQEVTMRCQPILGHNTVFWYRQTMMQGLELLAYFRNRAPLDDSGMPKDRFSAEMPDATLATLKIQPSEPRDSAVYFCASGPGTETYEQYFGPGTRLTVT.

The chain is built from TRBV7-8 and TRBJ1-5; perhaps TRBD1 as D (6 bases). V lost 3 bases to trimming and J lost 3 bases, with 15 bases between them. This CDR3 has 16 residues. Germline CDR1 SGHVS, CDR2 FQNEAQ. This CDR3 is CASSFGGGGFNQPQHF. The DNA for the CDR3 is TGTGCCAGCAGCTTTGGGGGAGGGGGGTTCAATCAGCCCCAGCATTTT.

This sequence joins TRBV5-5 and TRBJ2-1, with 11 bases aligning to TRBD1. In germline, CDR1 is SGHKS, CDR2 YYEKEE (reference sequence). The CDR3 consists of 16 residues. Trimming removed 4 bases from V and 10 bases from J; junction bases left unmatched: 13. The CDR3 DNA follows: TGTGCCAGCAGCCTCCCCGGGACAGGGGGTAAGGGCGAGCAGTTCTTC. Translation: CASSLPGTGGKGEQFF.

This chain links TRBV9 with TRBJ2-2, with D possibly being TRBD1 or TRBD2 (5 bases each). Between the trimmed V and J ends, which lost 3 bases and 5 bases, there was a span of 20 bases. This CDR3 has 17 amino acids. The germline CDR1 and CDR2 sequences are SGDLS and YYNGEE. CDR3 loop: CASSAQVWQGETGELFF. CDR3 nucleotides: TGTGCCAGCAGCGCCCAGGTATGGCAGGGAGAAACCGGGGAGCTGTTTTTT.

The chain links TRBV7-9 to TRBJ2-2, with D unresolved. CDR1 and CDR2 (germline): SEHNR, FQNEAQ (reference sequence). This CDR3 is 14 amino acids long. Trimming removed 5 bases at V and 4 bases at J, with 11 bases between. In DNA form, the CDR3 reads TGTGCCAGCAGCCCCGTCGAAGTCACCGGGGAGCTGTTTTTT. Translated: CASSPVEVTGELFF.

This sequence joins TRBV4-2 and TRBJ1-5; D uncertain. This CDR3 spans 13 amino acids. Deletions cut 4 bases from V and 5 bases from J, with 9 bases between. The germline V gene encodes CDR1 LGHNA and CDR2 YNFKEQ. This chain's CDR3 is CASSPDGYQPQHF. The CDR3 DNA reads TGTGCCAGCAGCCCCGATGGGTATCAGCCCCAGCATTTT.